This T cell receptor (beta chain) was profiled in a study of cytomegalovirus exposure and HLA in healthy donors. Across the whole study: In a later analysis, it was reported that the roughly 130 validation repertoires had been produced on the same platform as the 670 or so repertoires belonging to the first cohort.

Study-level points and caveats: CMV antigen specificity of three CMV-associated chains was confirmed in vitro. TCR sequences were mostly rare, though some public TCRs occurred in many donors. A subsequent analysis found that TCR clusters from the first cohort also tended to co-occur in the 90 to 150 validation repertoires, with about 94% of cluster scores above 0.

Libraries were prepared by immunoSEQ multiplex PCR; TCRdb keeps only in-frame clonotypes and omits some of them. The sample consists of some 140,000 clones, around 80% of them appearing once. This clone showed up just a few times. Its antigen is still unknown. Sample: PBMCs. The clonotype was recovered from a man younger than 45 in good health and CMV-seropositive.

The DNA of the CDR3 is TGTGCCAGCAGTGAAGCCGGGGCGGGAGGCTATGGCTACACCTTC. Translating gives CASSEAGAGGYGYTF. The rearrangement uses TRBV2 and TRBJ1-2; weak D call: TRBD1 (5 bases). CDR1 is SNHLY and CDR2 is FYNNEI in the germline V gene. V was pared by 0 bases and J by 4 bases, with 12 bases between. The CDR3 length is 15 residues.